Presented here are 17 T cell receptor beta chains from one specimen sequenced in a study of T cells after posttransplantation cyclophosphamide. Assay: immunoSEQ multiplex PCR; the TCRdb copy retains only in-frame clones and omits some. The data contain about 18,000 clones, 83% of them singletons. Sequencing used memory CD4+ T cells sorted from blood. These TCRs come from a man aged 25-45 years in good health and a related stem cell transplant donor.

The chain carries TRBV18 and TRBJ2-4; tentative D call: TRBD2 (5 bases). The CDR3 consists of 14 residues. Trimming cost V 3 bases and J 2 bases, with 8 bases left between them. Germline-derived CDR1 and CDR2 are KGHSH and LQKENI. The CDR3 region is CASSPDGTKNIQYF. CDR3 bases: TGTGCCAGCTCACCGGACGGGACCAAAAACATTCAGTACTTC.

In this sample, this clone turned up once. The rearrangement joins TRBV6-6 to TRBJ2-7, with 9 nucleotides matching TRBD2. After removal of 8 bases from V and 1 base from J, the junction contained 6 bases not matched to a gene. This CDR3 region has 14 residues. Germline V gene sequence: CDR1 MNHNY, CDR2 SVGAGI (reference sequence). As DNA, the CDR3 is TGTGCCAGCCTGACTAGCGGAGGGTCCTACGAGCAGTACTTC. This sequence encodes CASLTSGGSYEQYF.

The V and J genes are TRBV6-6 and TRBJ2-7; possibly TRBD2 for D (7 bases). Deletions cut 6 bases from V and 2 bases from J, with 17 bases between. This CDR3 spans 15 amino acids. The germline V gene encodes CDR1 MNHNY and CDR2 SVGAGI (reference sequence). Here the CDR3 DNA reads TGTGCCAGCAGCCCGAAGGGGGGGACCGCCTACGAGCAGTACTTC. Its protein product is CASSPKGGTAYEQYF.

The rearrangement links TRBV6-4 to TRBJ2-1; 7 bases agree with TRBD2. Germline CDR1 and CDR2: MRHNA and SNTAGT. After removal of 6 bases from V and 4 bases from J, the junction contained 9 bases not matched to a gene. The length of the CDR3 is 15 residues. The CDR3 region has the DNA TGTGCCAGCAGCCCGGGGGGAACGAAATACAATGAGCAGTTCTTC. Translated, it gives CASSPGGTKYNEQFF.

V is TRBV5-6 and J is TRBJ2-4, with 12 bases fitting TRBD2. With V trimmed by 4 bases and J by 1 base, 3 bases remained unmatched. The V gene's germline CDR1 is SGHDT and CDR2 YYEEEE. There are 16 residues in the CDR3. CDR3 loop: CASSAGLAGAKNIQYF. In DNA, the CDR3 is TGTGCCAGCAGCGCAGGACTAGCGGGGGCCAAAAACATTCAGTACTTC.

The chain carries TRBV29-1 and TRBJ2-3, with 14 bases matching TRBD2. Germline CDR1 is SQVTM and CDR2 is ANQGSEA. The CDR3 runs 16 residues. V shed 5 bases, J shed 2 bases, and the junction held 6 bases outside the gene matches. The DNA for the CDR3 is TGCAGCGTTACCGGGACTAGCGGGGGCCCCACAGATACGCAGTATTTT. Amino acids: CSVTGTSGGPTDTQYF.

This chain uses TRBV5-1 with TRBJ1-1; D is possibly TRBD1 (5 bases). Germline V gives CDR1 SGHRS, CDR2 YFSETQ. V lost 1 base and J lost 6, with 13 bases in between. The CDR3 extends over 14 amino acids. The CDR3 DNA reads as TGCGCCAGCAGCTTGTTTCCAGGGTGGCCTGAAGCTTTCTTT. Its protein is CASSLFPGWPEAFF.

This clone was detected only once. The rearrangement links TRBV27 to TRBJ1-2, with D possibly being TRBD1 (5 bases). Per germline, CDR1 MNHEY and CDR2 SMNVEV (reference sequence). CDR3 size: 15 residues. V was shortened by 6 bases and J by 4 bases, with 18 bases between the two germline ends. CDR3 region: CASSRSGGFFYGYTF. The CDR3 DNA reads TGTGCCAGCAGCCGTTCCGGGGGGTTCTTCTATGGCTACACCTTC.

V is TRBV5-4 and J is TRBJ2-5; perhaps TRBD2 as D (7 bases). The end of the DNA is better explained by TRBJ2-7, so the J call may be wrong. Germline CDR1 SGHNT, CDR2 YYREEE (reference sequence). This CDR3 is built from 14 residues. The CDR3 coding sequence is TGTGCCAGCAGCTTCTCGGGGGGCACCTACGAGCAGTACTTC. Protein: CASSFSGGTYEQYF.

This clone qualifies as medium-sized. The chain has TRBV18 and TRBJ1-1, with 7 nucleotides matching TRBD1. Germline CDR1 is KGHSH and CDR2 is LQKENI. The CDR3 is 16 residues long. V dropped 5 bases and J dropped 4; count of bases not matched to a gene: 13. CDR3 sequence: CASSSLPSQGGTEAFF. The CDR3 DNA reads as TGTGCCAGCTCATCTCTCCCCTCTCAGGGGGGCACTGAAGCTTTCTTT. The full variable domain, in which reference TRBV18 and TRBJ1-1 provide the parts outside the CDR3, is NAGVMQNPRHLVRRRGQEARLRCSPMKGHSHVYWYRQLPEEGLKFMVYLQKENIIDESGMPKERFSAEFPKEGPSILRIQQVVRGDSAAYFCASSSLPSQGGTEAFFGQGTRLTVV.

This clone was recorded a few times. The CDR3 reads CASRGQMNTEAFF. CDR3 coding DNA: TGTGCCAGTAGGGGACAGATGAACACTGAAGCTTTCTTT. The V call is TRBV19, the J call TRBJ1-1; 7 bases fit TRBD1. CDR1 and CDR2 from the germline V gene are LNHDA and SQIVND (reference sequence). The CDR3 consists of 13 residues. The J segment lost 0 bases and the V segment lost 6 bases, leaving 1 base of the junction unmatched.

The chain combines TRBV28 with TRBJ1-6, with no clear D. V lost 5 bases to trimming and J lost 5 bases, with 10 bases between them. The CDR3 runs 14 residues. The germline CDR1 and CDR2 sequences are MDHEN and SYDVKM. CDR3 sequence reads: CASSPLGDNSPLHF. The CDR3 nucleotides read TGTGCCAGCAGTCCCCTCGGGGATAATTCACCCCTCCACTTT. The full variable domain, completed using reference TRBV28 and TRBJ1-6, is DVKVTQSSRYLVKRTGEKVFLECVQDMDHENMFWYRQDPGLGLRLIYFSYDVKMKEKGDIPEGYSVSREKKERFSLILESASTNQTSMYLCASSPLGDNSPLHFGNGTRLTVT.

This chain connects TRBV6-5 to TRBJ1-1; the D gene is possibly TRBD1 (6 bases). The ends were cut back, 4 bases at V and 5 bases at J, with 17 bases in the middle. Germline V gene data show CDR1 as MNHEY and CDR2 as SVGAGI. CDR3 size: 15 residues. CDR3 region: CASSLPGRGGTEAFF. CDR3 DNA: TGTGCCAGCAGTTTACCTGGCAGGGGAGGGACTGAAGCTTTCTTT.

The V call is TRBV5-1, the J call TRBJ2-3; weak D call: TRBD2 (5 bases). Germline values: CDR1 SGHRS, CDR2 YFSETQ. V was trimmed by 0 bases and J by 1 base, leaving 9 bases between them. This CDR3 contains 15 residues. CDR3 sequence reads: CASSLDVGGTDTQYF. CDR3 bases: TGCGCCAGCAGCTTGGATGTGGGAGGCACAGATACGCAGTATTTT. Full variable domain (rest looked up from reference TRBV5-1 and TRBJ2-3): KAGVTQTPRYLIKTRGQQVTLSCSPISGHRSVSWYQQTPGQGLQFLFEYFSETQRNKGNFPGRFSGRQFSNSRSEMNVSTLELGDSALYLCASSLDVGGTDTQYFGPGTRLTVL.

V usage is TRBV19 and J usage is TRBJ1-2; TRBD1 aligns across 7 bases. Germline-derived CDR1 and CDR2 are LNHDA and SQIVND (reference sequence). The V and J ends lost 5 bases and 7 bases, in that order; junction bases with no gene match: 4. CDR3 size: 12 residues. CDR3 bases: TGTGCCAGTAGTCGACAGGGCCCTGGCTACACCTTC. Amino acids: CASSRQGPGYTF.

This chain joins TRBV9 and TRBJ1-3, with a weak D call TRBD1 (6 bases). Between the trimmed V and J ends, which lost 4 bases and 0 bases, there was a span of 14 bases. The germline CDR1 and CDR2 sequences are SGDLS and YYNGEE. The CDR3 loop spans 16 amino acids. CDR3: CASSFGTINSGNTIYF. The CDR3 nucleotides read TGTGCCAGCAGCTTCGGGACAATCAACTCTGGAAACACCATATATTTT. The variable domain in full, completed from reference TRBV9 and TRBJ1-3, reads DSGVTQTPKHLITATGQRVTLRCSPRSGDLSVYWYQQSLDQGLQFLIQYYNGEERAKGNILERFSAQQFPDLHSELNLSSLELGDSALYFCASSFGTINSGNTIYFGEGSWLTVV.

This chain uses TRBV25-1 with TRBJ1-1; D is undetermined. The V end lost 3 bases, the J end lost 9 bases, and 11 bases lay between the germline ends. The CDR3 loop spans 12 amino acids. Germline V lookup: CDR1 MGHDK, CDR2 SYGVNS. This CDR3 is CASSDGPGKAFF. The CDR3 coding sequence is TGTGCCAGCAGTGACGGCCCGGGGAAAGCTTTCTTT.